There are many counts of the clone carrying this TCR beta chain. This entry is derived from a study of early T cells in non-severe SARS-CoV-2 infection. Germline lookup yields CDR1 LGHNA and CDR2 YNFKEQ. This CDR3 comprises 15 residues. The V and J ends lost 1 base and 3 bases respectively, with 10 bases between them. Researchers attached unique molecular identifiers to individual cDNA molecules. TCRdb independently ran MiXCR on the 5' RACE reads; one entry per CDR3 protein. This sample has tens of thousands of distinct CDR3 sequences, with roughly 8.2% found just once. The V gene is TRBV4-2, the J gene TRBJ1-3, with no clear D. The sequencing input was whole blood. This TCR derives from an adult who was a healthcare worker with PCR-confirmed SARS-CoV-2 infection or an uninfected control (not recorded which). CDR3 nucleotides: TGTGCCAGCAGCCAAGCGAGAGGTTTTGGAAACACCATATATTTT. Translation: CASSQARGFGNTIYF.